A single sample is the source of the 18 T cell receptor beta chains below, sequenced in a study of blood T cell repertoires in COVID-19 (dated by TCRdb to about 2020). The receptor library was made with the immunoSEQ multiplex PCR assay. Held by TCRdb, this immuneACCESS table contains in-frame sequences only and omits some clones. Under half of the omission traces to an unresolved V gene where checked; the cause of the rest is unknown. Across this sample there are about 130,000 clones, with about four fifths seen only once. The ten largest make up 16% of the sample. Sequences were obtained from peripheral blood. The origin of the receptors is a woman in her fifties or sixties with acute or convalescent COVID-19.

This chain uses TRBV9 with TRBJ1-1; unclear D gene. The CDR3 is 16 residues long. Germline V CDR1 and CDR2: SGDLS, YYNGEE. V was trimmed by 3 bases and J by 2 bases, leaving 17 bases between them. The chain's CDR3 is CASSERPRFPNTEAFF. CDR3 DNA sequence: TGTGCCAGCAGCGAACGCCCGCGGTTCCCAAACACTGAAGCTTTCTTT. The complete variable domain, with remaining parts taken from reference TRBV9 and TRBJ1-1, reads DSGVTQTPKHLITATGQRVTLRCSPRSGDLSVYWYQQSLDQGLQFLIQYYNGEERAKGNILERFSAQQFPDLHSELNLSSLELGDSALYFCASSERPRFPNTEAFFGQGTRLTVV.

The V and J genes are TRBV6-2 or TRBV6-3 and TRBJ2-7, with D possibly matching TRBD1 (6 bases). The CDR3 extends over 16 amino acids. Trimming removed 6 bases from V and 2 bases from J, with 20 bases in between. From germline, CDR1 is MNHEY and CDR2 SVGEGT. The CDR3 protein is CASSGPATGSTYEQYF. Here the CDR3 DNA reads TGTGCCAGCAGCGGACCAGCGACAGGTTCGACCTACGAGCAGTACTTC.

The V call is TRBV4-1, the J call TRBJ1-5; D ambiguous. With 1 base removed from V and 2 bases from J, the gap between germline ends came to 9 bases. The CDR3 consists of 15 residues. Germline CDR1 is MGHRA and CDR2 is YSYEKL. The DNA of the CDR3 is TGCGCCAGCAGCCAAGGTGGGCAGCGCAATCAGCCCCAGCATTTT. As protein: CASSQGGQRNQPQHF.

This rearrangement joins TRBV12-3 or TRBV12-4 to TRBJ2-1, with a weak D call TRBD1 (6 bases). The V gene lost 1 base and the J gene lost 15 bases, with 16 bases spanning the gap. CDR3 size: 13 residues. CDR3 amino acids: CASSLGQGSDGFF. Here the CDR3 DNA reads TGTGCCAGCAGTTTAGGGCAGGGGTCGGATGGGTTCTTC.

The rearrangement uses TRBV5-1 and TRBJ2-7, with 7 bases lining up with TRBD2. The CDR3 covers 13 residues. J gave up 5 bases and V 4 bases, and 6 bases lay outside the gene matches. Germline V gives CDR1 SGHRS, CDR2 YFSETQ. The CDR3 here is CASSPPSGDEQYF. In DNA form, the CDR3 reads TGCGCCAGCAGCCCCCCTAGCGGTGACGAGCAGTACTTC. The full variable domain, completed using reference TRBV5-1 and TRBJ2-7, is KAGVTQTPRYLIKTRGQQVTLSCSPISGHRSVSWYQQTPGQGLQFLFEYFSETQRNKGNFPGRFSGRQFSNSRSEMNVSTLELGDSALYLCASSPPSGDEQYFGPGTRLTVT.

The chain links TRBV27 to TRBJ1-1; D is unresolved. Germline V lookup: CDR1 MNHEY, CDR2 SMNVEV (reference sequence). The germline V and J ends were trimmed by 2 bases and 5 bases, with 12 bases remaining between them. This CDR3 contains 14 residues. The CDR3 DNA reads TGTGCCAGCAGTTTACGAGGCGTAGAAACTGAAGCTTTCTTT. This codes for CASSLRGVETEAFF.

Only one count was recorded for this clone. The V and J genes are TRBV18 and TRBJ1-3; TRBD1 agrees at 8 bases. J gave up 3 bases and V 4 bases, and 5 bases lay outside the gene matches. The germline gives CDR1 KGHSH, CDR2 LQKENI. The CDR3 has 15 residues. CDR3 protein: CASSRDRGGGNTIYF. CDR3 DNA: TGTGCCAGCTCACGCGACAGGGGAGGTGGAAACACCATATATTTT. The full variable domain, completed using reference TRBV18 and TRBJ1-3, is NAGVMQNPRHLVRRRGQEARLRCSPMKGHSHVYWYRQLPEEGLKFMVYLQKENIIDESGMPKERFSAEFPKEGPSILRIQQVVRGDSAAYFCASSRDRGGGNTIYFGEGSWLTVV.

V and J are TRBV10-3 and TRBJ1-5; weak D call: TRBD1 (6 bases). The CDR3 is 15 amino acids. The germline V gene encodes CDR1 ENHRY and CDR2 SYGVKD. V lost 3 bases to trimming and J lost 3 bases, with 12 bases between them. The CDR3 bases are TGTGCCATCAGTGACCCAGGGGTGATCAATCAGCCCCAGCATTTT. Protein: CAISDPGVINQPQHF.

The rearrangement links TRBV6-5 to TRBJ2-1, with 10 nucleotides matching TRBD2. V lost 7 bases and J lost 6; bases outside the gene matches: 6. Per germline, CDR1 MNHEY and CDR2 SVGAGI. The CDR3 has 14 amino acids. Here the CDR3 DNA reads TGTGCCAGCAAGTTCGGACTAGCGGTCAATGAGCAGTTCTTC. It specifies CASKFGLAVNEQFF.

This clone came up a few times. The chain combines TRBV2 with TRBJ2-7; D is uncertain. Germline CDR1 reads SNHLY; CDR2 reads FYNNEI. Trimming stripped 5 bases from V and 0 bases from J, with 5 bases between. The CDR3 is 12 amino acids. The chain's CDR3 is CASSRSSYEQYF. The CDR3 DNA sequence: TGTGCCAGCAGTAGGAGCTCCTACGAGCAGTACTTC.

In nucleotides, the CDR3 is TGCAGCGTACGCGGGGGGAACACCGGGGAGCTGTTTTTT. Its protein product is CSVRGGNTGELFF. V is TRBV29-1 and J is TRBJ2-2, with TRBD2 matching over 7 bases. The CDR3 runs to 13 residues. Unmatched junction bases numbered 2, after V lost 6 bases and J lost 1 base. Germline values: CDR1 SQVTM, CDR2 ANQGSEA.

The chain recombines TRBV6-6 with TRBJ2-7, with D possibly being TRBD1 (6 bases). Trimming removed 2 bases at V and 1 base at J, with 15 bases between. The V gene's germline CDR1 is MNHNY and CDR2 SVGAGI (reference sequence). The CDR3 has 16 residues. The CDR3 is CASSYKGDGGSYEQYF. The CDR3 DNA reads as TGTGCCAGCAGTTACAAGGGGGATGGGGGATCCTACGAGCAGTACTTC.

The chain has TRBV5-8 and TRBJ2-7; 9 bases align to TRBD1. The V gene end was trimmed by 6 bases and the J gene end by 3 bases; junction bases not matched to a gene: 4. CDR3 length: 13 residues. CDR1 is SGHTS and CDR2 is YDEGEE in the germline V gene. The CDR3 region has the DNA TGTGCCAGCACGGACAGGGGTAACTACGAGCAGTACTTC. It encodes CASTDRGNYEQYF.

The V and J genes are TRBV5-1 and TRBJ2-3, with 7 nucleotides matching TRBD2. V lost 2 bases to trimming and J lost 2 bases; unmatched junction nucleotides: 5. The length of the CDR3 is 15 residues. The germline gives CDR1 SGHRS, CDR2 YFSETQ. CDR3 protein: CASSFQREFTDTQYF. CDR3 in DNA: TGCGCCAGCAGCTTTCAGCGGGAATTCACAGATACGCAGTATTTT. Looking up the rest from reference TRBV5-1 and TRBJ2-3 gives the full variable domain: KAGVTQTPRYLIKTRGQQVTLSCSPISGHRSVSWYQQTPGQGLQFLFEYFSETQRNKGNFPGRFSGRQFSNSRSEMNVSTLELGDSALYLCASSFQREFTDTQYFGPGTRLTVL.

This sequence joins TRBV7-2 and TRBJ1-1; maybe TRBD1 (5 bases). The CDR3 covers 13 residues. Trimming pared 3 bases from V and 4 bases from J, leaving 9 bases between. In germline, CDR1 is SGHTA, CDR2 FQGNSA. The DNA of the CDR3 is TGTGCCAGCAGCTTCGGGGGGATCACTGAAGCTTTCTTT. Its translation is CASSFGGITEAFF.

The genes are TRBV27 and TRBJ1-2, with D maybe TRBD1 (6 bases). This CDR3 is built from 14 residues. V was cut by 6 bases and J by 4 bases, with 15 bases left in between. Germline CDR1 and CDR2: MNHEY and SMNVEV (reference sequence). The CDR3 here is CASRTGPPFYGYTF. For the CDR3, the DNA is TGTGCCAGCAGAACAGGGCCGCCTTTCTATGGCTACACCTTC.

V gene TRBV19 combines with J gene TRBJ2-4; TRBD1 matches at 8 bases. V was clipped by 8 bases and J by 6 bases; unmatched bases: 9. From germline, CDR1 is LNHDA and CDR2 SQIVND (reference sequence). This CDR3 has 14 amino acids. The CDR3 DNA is TGTGCCAGTGGTGGACAGGGACGAGGAAACATTCAGTACTTC. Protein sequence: CASGGQGRGNIQYF.

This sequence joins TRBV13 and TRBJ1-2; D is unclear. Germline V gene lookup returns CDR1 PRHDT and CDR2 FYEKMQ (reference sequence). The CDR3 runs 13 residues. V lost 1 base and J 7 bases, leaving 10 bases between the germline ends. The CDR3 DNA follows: TGTGCCAGCAGCTTAGAGAAACTGGTTGGCTACACCTTC. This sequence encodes CASSLEKLVGYTF.